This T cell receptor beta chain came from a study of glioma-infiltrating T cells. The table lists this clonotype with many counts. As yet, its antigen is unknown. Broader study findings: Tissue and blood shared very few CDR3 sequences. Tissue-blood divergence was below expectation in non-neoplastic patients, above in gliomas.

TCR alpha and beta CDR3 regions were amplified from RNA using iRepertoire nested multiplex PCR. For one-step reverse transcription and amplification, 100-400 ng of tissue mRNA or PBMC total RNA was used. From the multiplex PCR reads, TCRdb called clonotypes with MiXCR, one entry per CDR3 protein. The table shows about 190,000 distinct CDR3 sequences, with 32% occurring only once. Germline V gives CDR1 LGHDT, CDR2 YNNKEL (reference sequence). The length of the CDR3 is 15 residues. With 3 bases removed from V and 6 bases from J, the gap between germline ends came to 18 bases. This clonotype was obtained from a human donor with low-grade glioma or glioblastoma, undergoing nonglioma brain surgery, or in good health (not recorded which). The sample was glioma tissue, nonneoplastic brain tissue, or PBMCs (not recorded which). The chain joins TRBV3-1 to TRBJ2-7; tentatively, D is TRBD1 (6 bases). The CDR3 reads CASSQNRDFGGEQYF. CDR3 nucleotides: TGTGCCAGCAGCCAGAACAGGGATTTTGGGGGCGAGCAGTACTTC.